This TCR beta chain appears in the sequencing data of a study of blood T cells in healthy people across ages. RNA extraction gave at least 5 micrograms of total RNA per sample. The CDR3 extends over 15 amino acids. V gave up 5 bases and J gave up 8 bases, with 18 bases separating them. Alongside a J-beta primer mix, a sample-barcoded 5' primer served in a second PCR lasting about 7 to 12 cycles. TCRdb re-derived calls from the 5' RACE reads in MiXCR, one entry per CDR3 protein. The repertoire holds more than 650,000 distinct CDR3 sequences, with around a fifth as singletons. The sequenced sample consisted of blood. This TCR came from a man between 65 and 85 years old in good health. The chain links TRBV12-3 or TRBV12-4 to TRBJ1-4; weak D call: TRBD1 (5 bases). CDR3 DNA sequence: TGTGCCAGCAGTGCCGGCTCTACGGGGGGGGAAAAACTGTTTTTT. This sequence encodes CASSAGSTGGEKLFF.